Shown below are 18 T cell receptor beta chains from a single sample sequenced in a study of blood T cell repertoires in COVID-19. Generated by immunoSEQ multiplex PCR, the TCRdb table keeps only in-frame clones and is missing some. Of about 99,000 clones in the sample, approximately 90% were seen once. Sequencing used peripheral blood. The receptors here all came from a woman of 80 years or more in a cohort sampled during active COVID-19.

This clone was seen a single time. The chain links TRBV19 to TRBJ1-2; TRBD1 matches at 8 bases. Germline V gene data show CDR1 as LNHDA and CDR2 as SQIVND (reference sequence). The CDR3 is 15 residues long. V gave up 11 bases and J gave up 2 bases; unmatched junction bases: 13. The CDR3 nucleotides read TGTGCCGCAGGGGGCAGGGAGGCTGAGAACTATGGCTACACCTTC. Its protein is CAAGGREAENYGYTF.

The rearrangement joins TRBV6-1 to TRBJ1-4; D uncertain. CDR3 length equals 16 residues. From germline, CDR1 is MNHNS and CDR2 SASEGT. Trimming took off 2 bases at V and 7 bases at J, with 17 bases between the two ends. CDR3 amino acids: CASSEYGSRDGEKLFF. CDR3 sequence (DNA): TGTGCCAGCAGTGAATACGGGTCACGCGATGGTGAAAAACTGTTTTTT.

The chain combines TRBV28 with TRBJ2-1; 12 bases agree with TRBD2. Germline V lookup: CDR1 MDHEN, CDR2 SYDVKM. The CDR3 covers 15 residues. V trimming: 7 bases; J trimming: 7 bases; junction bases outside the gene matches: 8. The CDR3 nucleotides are TGTGCCAGCAACCAGGGACTAGCGGGCCGAAATGAGCAGTTCTTC. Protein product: CASNQGLAGRNEQFF.

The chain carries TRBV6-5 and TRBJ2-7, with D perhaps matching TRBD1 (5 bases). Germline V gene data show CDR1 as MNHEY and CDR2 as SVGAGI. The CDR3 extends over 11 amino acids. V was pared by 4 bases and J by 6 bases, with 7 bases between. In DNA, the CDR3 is TGTGCCAGCAGTTCAGGGTTCGAGCAGTACTTC. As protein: CASSSGFEQYF.

Here the CDR3 reads CASSVGGGRSYEQYF. The CDR3 coding sequence is TGTGCCAGCAGCGTAGGGGGTGGGAGGAGCTACGAGCAGTACTTC. The V gene is TRBV9, the J gene TRBJ2-7, with D maybe TRBD2 (6 bases). Trimming pared 0 bases from V and 3 bases from J, leaving 13 bases between. The CDR3 runs to 15 residues. Per the germline V gene, CDR1 is SGDLS and CDR2 is YYNGEE.

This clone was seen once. The CDR3 DNA sequence: TGTGCCAGCAAGGCCGGGACAGGGCTAGCCTACGAGCAGTACTTC. Translation: CASKAGTGLAYEQYF. The chain employs TRBV27 and TRBJ2-7; 9 bases are shared with TRBD1. Trimming at V came to 7 bases and at J to 2 bases, leaving 9 bases not matched to a gene. There are 15 residues in the CDR3. CDR1 is MNHEY and CDR2 is SMNVEV in the germline V gene (reference sequence).

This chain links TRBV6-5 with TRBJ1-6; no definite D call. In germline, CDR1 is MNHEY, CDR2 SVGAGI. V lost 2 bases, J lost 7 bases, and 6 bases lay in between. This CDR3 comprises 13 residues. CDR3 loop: CASSYQQNSPLHF. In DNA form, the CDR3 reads TGTGCCAGCAGTTACCAACAAAATTCACCCCTCCACTTT.

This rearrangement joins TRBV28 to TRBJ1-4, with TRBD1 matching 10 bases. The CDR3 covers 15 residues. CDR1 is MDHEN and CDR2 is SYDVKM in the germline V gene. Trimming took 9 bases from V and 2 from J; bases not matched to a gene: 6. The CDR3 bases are TGTGCCAGTCTGGGACAGGGGACGACTAATGAAAAACTGTTTTTT. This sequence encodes CASLGQGTTNEKLFF.

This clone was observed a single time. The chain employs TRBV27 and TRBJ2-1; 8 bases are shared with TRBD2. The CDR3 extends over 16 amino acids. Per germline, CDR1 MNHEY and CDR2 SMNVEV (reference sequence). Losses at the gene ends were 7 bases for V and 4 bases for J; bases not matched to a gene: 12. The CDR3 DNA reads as TGTGCCAGCACCCTAGGGGCTAGCGGGTATTACAATGAGCAGTTCTTC. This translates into CASTLGASGYYNEQFF.

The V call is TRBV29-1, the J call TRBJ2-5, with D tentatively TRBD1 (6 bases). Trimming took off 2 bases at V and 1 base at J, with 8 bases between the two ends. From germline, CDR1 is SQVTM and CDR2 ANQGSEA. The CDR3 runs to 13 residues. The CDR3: CSVERTAQETQYF. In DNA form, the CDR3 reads TGCAGCGTTGAAAGGACAGCCCAAGAGACCCAGTACTTC.

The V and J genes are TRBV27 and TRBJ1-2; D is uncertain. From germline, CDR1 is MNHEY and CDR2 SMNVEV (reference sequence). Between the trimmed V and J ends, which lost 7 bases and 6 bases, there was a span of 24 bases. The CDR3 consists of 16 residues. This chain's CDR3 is CASTSGAVNSLNGYTF. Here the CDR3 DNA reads TGTGCCAGCACCTCCGGTGCTGTTAACAGCCTGAATGGCTACACCTTC.

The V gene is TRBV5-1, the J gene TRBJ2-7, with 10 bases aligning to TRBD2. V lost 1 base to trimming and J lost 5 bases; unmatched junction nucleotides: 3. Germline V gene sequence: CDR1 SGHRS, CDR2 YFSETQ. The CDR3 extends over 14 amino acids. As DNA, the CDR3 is TGCGCCAGCAGCTTGAGTAGCGGGAGGAACGAGCAGTACTTC. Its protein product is CASSLSSGRNEQYF.

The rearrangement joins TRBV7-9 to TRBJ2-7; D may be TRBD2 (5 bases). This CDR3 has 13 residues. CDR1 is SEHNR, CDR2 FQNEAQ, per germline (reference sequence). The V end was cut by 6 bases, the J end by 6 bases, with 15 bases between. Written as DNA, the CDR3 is TGTGCCAGCAGTCCCGCGGCGGGTTTCGAGCAGTACTTC. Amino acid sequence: CASSPAAGFEQYF.

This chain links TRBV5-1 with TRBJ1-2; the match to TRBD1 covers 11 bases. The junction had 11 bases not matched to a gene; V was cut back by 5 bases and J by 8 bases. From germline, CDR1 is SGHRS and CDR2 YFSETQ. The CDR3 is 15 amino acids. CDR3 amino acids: CASSSSTGTGGGYTF. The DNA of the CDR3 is TGCGCCAGCAGTTCCTCCACCGGGACAGGGGGAGGCTACACCTTC.

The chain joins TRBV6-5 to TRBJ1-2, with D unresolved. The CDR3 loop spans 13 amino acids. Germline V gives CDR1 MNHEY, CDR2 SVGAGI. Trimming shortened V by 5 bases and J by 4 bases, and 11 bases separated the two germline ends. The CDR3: CASSPRHSYGYTF. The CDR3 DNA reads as TGTGCCAGCAGTCCCCGCCACTCCTATGGCTACACCTTC.

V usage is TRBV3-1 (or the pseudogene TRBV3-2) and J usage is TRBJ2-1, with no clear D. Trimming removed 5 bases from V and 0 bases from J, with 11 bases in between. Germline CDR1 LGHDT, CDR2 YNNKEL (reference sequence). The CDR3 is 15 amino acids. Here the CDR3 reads CASSFSYPSYNEQFF. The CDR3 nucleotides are TGTGCCAGCAGCTTTAGCTATCCCTCCTACAATGAGCAGTTCTTC.

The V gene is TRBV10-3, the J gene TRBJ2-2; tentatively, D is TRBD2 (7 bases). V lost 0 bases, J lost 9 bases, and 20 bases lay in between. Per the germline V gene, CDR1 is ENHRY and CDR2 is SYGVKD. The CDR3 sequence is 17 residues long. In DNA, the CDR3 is TGTGCCATCAGTGAGTCTGGGGGGGGCACGCCAGCGCGGGAGCTGTTTTTT. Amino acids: CAISESGGGTPARELFF.

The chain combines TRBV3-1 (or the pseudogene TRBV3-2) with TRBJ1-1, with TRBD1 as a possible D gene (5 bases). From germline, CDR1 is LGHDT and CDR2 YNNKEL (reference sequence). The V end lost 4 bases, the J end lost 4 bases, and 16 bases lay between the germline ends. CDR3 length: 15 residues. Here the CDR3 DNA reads TGTGCCAGCAGCCCCTATTACACGGGGGGCACTGAAGCTTTCTTT. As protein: CASSPYYTGGTEAFF.